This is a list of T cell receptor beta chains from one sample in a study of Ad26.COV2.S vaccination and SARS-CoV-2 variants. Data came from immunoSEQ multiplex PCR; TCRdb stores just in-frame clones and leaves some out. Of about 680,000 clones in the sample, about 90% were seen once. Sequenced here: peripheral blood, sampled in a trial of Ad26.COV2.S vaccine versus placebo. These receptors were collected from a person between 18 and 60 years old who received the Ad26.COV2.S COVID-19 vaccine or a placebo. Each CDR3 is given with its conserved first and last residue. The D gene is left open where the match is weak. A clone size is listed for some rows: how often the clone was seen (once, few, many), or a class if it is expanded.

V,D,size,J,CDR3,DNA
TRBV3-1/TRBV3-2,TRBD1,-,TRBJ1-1,CASSPTGGQFEAFF,TGTGCCAGCAGCCCCACAGGGGGGCAATTTGAAGCTTTCTTT
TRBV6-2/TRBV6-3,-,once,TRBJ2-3,CASSYGSSEGYDTQYF,TGTGCCAGCAGTTACGGGTCTAGCGAGGGGTACGATACGCAGTATTTT
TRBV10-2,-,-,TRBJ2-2,CASRDTGYPTGELFF,TGCGCCAGCAGAGATACAGGTTACCCCACCGGGGAGCTGTTTTTT
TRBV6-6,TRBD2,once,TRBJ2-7,CASSYSGGSKYF,TGTGCCAGCAGTTACTCGGGAGGGAGTAAGTACTTC
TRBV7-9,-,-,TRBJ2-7,CASSAGHQFYEQYF,TGTGCCAGCAGCGCGGGCCATCAGTTCTACGAGCAGTACTTC
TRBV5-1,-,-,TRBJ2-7,CASSGDYEQYF,TGCGCCAGCAGCGGGGACTACGAGCAGTACTTC
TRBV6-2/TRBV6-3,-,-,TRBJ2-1,CASSSPGYHNEQFF,TGTGCCAGCAGCTCTCCGGGATATCACAATGAGCAGTTCTTC
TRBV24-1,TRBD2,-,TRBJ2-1,CATSDPGTSDEQFF,TGTGCCACCAGTGACCCCGGGACTAGCGATGAGCAGTTCTTC
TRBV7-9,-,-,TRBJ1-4,CASSSRAVTNEKLFF,TGTGCCAGCAGCTCTAGGGCTGTAACTAATGAAAAACTGTTTTTT
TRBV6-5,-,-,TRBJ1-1,CASSYSSRAEAFF,TGTGCCAGCAGTTACTCGAGTAGGGCTGAAGCTTTCTTT
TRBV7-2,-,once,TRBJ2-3,CASSQDSSTDTQYF,TGTGCCAGCAGCCAGGACTCTAGCACAGATACGCAGTATTTT
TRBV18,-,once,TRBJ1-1,CASLQTVNTEAFF,TGTGCCAGCTTGCAGACAGTGAACACTGAAGCTTTCTTT
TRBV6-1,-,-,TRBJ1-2,CASSEVGQYYGYTF,TGTGCCAGCAGTGAAGTTGGACAGTACTATGGCTACACCTTC
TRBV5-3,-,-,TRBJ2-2,CARSCHRNTGELFF,TGTGCCAGAAGCTGTCACAGGAACACCGGGGAGCTGTTTTTT
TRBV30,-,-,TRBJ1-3,CAWSVSGNTIYF,TGTGCCTGGAGTGTCTCCGGAAACACCATATATTTT
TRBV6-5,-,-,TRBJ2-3,CASKAGTSSTDTQYF,TGTGCCAGCAAAGCCGGGACATCTAGCACAGATACGCAGTATTTT
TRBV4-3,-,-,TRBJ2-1,CASSQDWGGARIYPISDEQFF,TGCGCCAGCAGCCAAGATTGGGGGGGGGCCAGAATCTATCCTATATCGGATGAGCAGTTCTTC
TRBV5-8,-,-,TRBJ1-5,CASSLYGGGQPQHF,TGTGCCAGCAGCTTGTATGGGGGTGGACAGCCCCAGCATTTT
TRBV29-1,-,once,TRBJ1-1,CSVGRWDTEAFF,TGCAGCGTTGGACGGTGGGACACTGAAGCTTTCTTT
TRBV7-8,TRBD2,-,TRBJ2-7,CASSLSGGSYEQYF,TGTGCCAGCAGCCTGAGCGGGGGCTCCTACGAGCAGTACTTC
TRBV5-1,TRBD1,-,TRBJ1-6,CASSFGGGTGNVPSPLHF,TGCGCCAGCAGCTTCGGAGGGGGGACAGGGAACGTTCCTTCACCCCTCCACTTT
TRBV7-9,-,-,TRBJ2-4,CASSLLGHIQYF,TGTGCCAGCAGCTTATTAGGGCACATTCAGTACTTC
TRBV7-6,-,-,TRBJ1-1,CASSLGSRGAGFEAFF,TGTGCCAGCAGCTTAGGGTCTCGGGGGGCCGGATTTGAAGCTTTCTTT
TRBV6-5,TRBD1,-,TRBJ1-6,CASTLGQAENSPLHF,TGTGCCAGCACCCTCGGACAGGCAGAAAATTCACCCCTCCACTTT
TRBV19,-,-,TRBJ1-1,CASSPVMGAGTEAFF,TGTGCCAGTAGCCCGGTAATGGGGGCAGGTACTGAAGCTTTCTTT
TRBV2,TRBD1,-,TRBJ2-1,CASSDARDRQFF,TGTGCCAGCAGTGATGCCCGGGACAGGCAGTTCTTC
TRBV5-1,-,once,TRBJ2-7,CASSSSNEQYF,TGCGCCAGCAGCTCTTCCAACGAGCAGTACTTC
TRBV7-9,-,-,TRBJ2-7,CASSLVSRLEQYF,TGTGCCAGCAGCTTAGTCTCGCGGCTAGAGCAGTACTTC
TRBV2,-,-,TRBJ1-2,CASSELGQLYGYTF,TGTGCCAGCAGTGAATTGGGGCAGCTATATGGCTACACCTTC
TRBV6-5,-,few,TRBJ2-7,CASKPGLGSYEQYF,TGTGCCAGCAAGCCAGGTTTGGGCTCCTACGAGCAGTACTTC
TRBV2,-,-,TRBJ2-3,CASRGTYLDTQYF,TGTGCCAGCAGAGGGACTTATTTAGATACGCAGTATTTT
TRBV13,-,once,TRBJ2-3,CASSLGSGLGADTQYF,TGTGCCAGCAGTTTAGGTTCGGGATTAGGGGCAGATACGCAGTATTTT
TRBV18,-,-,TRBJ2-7,CASSPALDEQYF,TGTGCCAGCTCACCAGCCCTCGACGAGCAGTACTTC
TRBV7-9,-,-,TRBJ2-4,CASSSRQNIQYF,TGTGCCAGCAGCTCCCGGCAAAACATTCAGTACTTC
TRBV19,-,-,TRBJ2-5,CASSLAWRRVGETQYF,TGTGCCAGTAGCTTGGCATGGCGGCGAGTAGGAGAGACCCAGTACTTC
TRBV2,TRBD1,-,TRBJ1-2,CASSESGQGNIYGYTF,TGTGCCAGCAGTGAATCTGGACAGGGTAATATCTATGGCTACACCTTC
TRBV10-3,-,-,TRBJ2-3,CAIAPAGADTQYF,TGTGCCATCGCCCCAGCTGGGGCAGATACGCAGTATTTT
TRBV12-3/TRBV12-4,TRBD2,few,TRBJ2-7,CASSYRGGQYF,TGTGCCAGCAGCTACCGGGGGGGGCAGTACTTC
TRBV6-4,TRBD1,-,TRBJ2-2,CASGRTGGPSNTGELFF,TGTGCCAGCGGAAGGACAGGGGGACCTTCGAACACCGGGGAGCTGTTTTTT
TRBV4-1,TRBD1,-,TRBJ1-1,CASSQVGDRGRLNTEAFF,TGCGCCAGCAGCCAAGTTGGGGACAGGGGAAGGCTGAACACTGAAGCTTTCTTT
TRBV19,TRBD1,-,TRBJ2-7,CASSGRQGADYEQYF,TGTGCCAGTAGCGGACGCCAGGGGGCGGACTACGAGCAGTACTTC
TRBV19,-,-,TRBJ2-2,CASSGPRGTGELFF,TGTGCCAGTAGTGGACCGAGGGGCACCGGGGAGCTGTTTTTT
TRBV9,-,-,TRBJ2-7,CASSVGEASSYEQYF,TGTGCCAGCAGCGTAGGCGAGGCCAGCTCCTACGAGCAGTACTTC
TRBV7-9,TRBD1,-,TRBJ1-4,CASSSTGQGDGKLFF,TGTGCCAGCAGCTCAACGGGACAGGGTGATGGAAAACTGTTTTTT